Here is one TCR beta chain with its context. This clonotype was observed at least ten times. This clone's antigen is unknown. The input lacks base qualities; no much larger clone sits a single base away. The source of the sample is a study of Graves' ophthalmopathy and Graves' hyperthyroidism listed by TCRdb under 2018. Regarding the research as a whole: Peripheral blood was collected at initial diagnosis, prior to any treatment. The study used TCR beta repertoire signatures to distinguish Graves' ophthalmopathy from Graves' hyperthyroidism and to predict progression to ophthalmopathy. In total, approximately 130 blood samples were TCR-sequenced: approximately 42 ophthalmopathy, some 72 hyperthyroidism and some 17 hyperthyroidism-to-ophthalmopathy patients. To explore V-J signatures that distinguish ophthalmopathy from hyperthyroidism, a discovery set of under 110 patients was enrolled, made up of over 40 with ophthalmopathy and around 57 with stable hyperthyroidism. For independent validation, a separate cohort was made up of approximately 19 hyperthyroidism patients plus 17 patients who later progressed from hyperthyroidism to ophthalmopathy. In about 6 hyperthyroidism patients, T-cell repertoires of thyroid tissue and blood were compared. Following sampling, methimazole starting at 30 mg daily was administered to hyperthyroidism patients, and high-dose intravenous methylprednisolone was administered to ophthalmopathy patients. For training and testing, the 100 patients in the discovery cohort were randomly divided in a 7:3 ratio. The full study reports these points: In validation, the model predicted ophthalmopathy progression with 55% to 71% sensitivity and 72% to 80% specificity; about a dozen predicted patients were CT-confirmed with GO in a median of about 7.1 months. The 13-signature model separated ophthalmopathy from stable hyperthyroidism with roughly 89% sensitivity and roughly 84% specificity in cross-validation, and 80%/75% in the test set. Among expanded thyroid clonotypes with frequency above 0.001, most also showed up in blood, which suggests that blood repertoires may reflect the thyroid immune response. No statistical method was used to predetermine the sample size, and group allocation was not hidden from the investigators.

The CDR3 spans 12 residues, from the cysteine through the phenylalanine. CDR3 DNA only is kept here, 36 bases in frame from base 1. Trimming takes 0 bases from V and 5 bases from J, and the germline ends sit 7 bases apart. The germline V gene (reference sequence) specifies GTSNPN as CDR1 and SVGIG as CDR2. Ophthalmopathy patients were characterized by moderately to severely active disease, a Clinical Activity Score of at least 3, a NOSPECS grade of at least 4, and a disease duration under 3 months. Patients were excluded if they had other autoimmune diseases, uncontrolled infections, pregnancy or lactation. Diagnosis relied on clinical symptoms, serum thyroxine, TRAb, thyroid ultrasound and orbital computed tomography. PBMCs were isolated from more than 9 ml of fresh peripheral blood by Ficoll-Paque density gradient centrifugation. Total RNA was extracted using Trizol reagent, and RNA quality was checked on an Agilent 2100 Bioanalyzer.

For repertoire sequencing, TCR beta CDR3 regions were amplified from RNA transcripts. HTBI primers and the Qiagen OneStep RT-PCR kit were used in a first-round RT-PCR, which was followed by a second-round multiplex PCR, size selection and purification. Libraries were sequenced on an Illumina HiSeq2000 using paired-end 100 bp reads. The authors processed their data as follows. SOAPnuke was used to process the reads, throwing out any read that had adapters, had uncalled bases, had a mean Phred below 15, or lacked an exact constant-primer or identifier match. COPE v1.2.5 was used to merge high-quality paired reads. Clonotypes were defined as unique nucleotide sequences and were aligned to IMGT TRB V, D and J references using MiTCR v1.1. The analysis was limited to V-J combinations with a frequency above 0.0001, which together covered around 99% of the repertoires. For each V-J combination, a TCR clonal expansion and chaos score was defined as F50 clonal expansion divided by the chaos observed in the TCRdist matrix. Welch's t-statistics and random forest were used to reduce features to about a dozen V-J combinations, which were fed into a naive Bayes classifier. Thyroid-blood repertoire similarity was quantified with the Morisita-Horn index. TCRdb trimmed the raw reads at Q25, called clones with MiXCR and kept productive beta chains. Under each unique CDR3 protein, matching rows form one entry showing the most common genes and DNA. For this entry, the V and J calls and clone size follow TCRdb and not the study's own pipeline. In this sample the table shows roughly 230,000 distinct CDR3 sequences, 20% to 25% of which occur a single time. The ten largest clones add up to roughly 45% of the sample.

The sequencing sample was made of peripheral blood. The sequence joins TRBV30 to TRBJ2-5; TRBD1 is perhaps the D gene, given 5 matching bases. This TCR derives from a woman in her forties or fifties with Graves' ophthalmopathy. Donor details come from another sample of the same person, matched by shared clones. The DNA reads TGTGCCTGGAGTGTAGCAGGGGAGACCCAGTACTTC. The resulting protein is CAWSVAGETQYF.